A single sample gave rise to the 13 T cell receptor beta chains below, sequenced in a study of T cell changes during pregnancy in multiple sclerosis. Only in-frame clones appear in the TCRdb table, and some are missing; sequencing was by immunoSEQ multiplex PCR. Among around 75,000 clones listed, about 89% were seen once. This sample comprised peripheral blood, obtained in the first trimester of pregnancy. These receptors were obtained from a female donor in good health, enrolled as a control in a pregnancy study.

This chain uses TRBV7-9 with TRBJ1-4, with a possible D match to TRBD1 (6 bases). CDR1 is SEHNR and CDR2 is FQNEAQ in the germline V gene (reference sequence). V was shortened by 6 bases and J by 7 bases, with 21 bases between the two germline ends. CDR3 size: 16 residues. Written as DNA, the CDR3 is TGTGCCAGCAGTCACGAACGAACAGGGTATACTGAAAAACTGTTTTTT. The encoded protein is CASSHERTGYTEKLFF.

The chain carries TRBV10-2 and TRBJ2-7; 7 bases agree with TRBD2. This CDR3 region has 15 residues. Unmatched junction bases numbered 10, after V lost 3 bases and J lost 5 bases. From germline, CDR1 is WSHSY and CDR2 SAAADI. The DNA for the CDR3 is TGCGCCAGCAGTGACCCAGGCGGGAGAACCCACGAGCAGTACTTC. This gives the protein CASSDPGGRTHEQYF.

This chain uses TRBV18 with TRBJ1-6, with unresolved D. Germline CDR1 and CDR2: KGHSH and LQKENI. V was clipped by 6 bases and J by 3 bases, with 18 bases between them. This CDR3 is 17 amino acids long. CDR3 amino acids: CASSPFEGGGYNSPLHF. The CDR3 DNA reads TGTGCCAGCTCCCCCTTTGAAGGAGGAGGCTATAATTCACCCCTCCACTTT.

This chain uses TRBV10-3 with TRBJ1-1; 7 bases map to TRBD1. This CDR3 comprises 13 residues. V shed 3 bases, J shed 5 bases, and the junction held 3 bases outside the gene matches. Germline values: CDR1 ENHRY, CDR2 SYGVKD. The CDR3, as DNA: TGTGCCATCAGTGACTACAGGGGTACTGAAGCTTTCTTT. This gives the protein CAISDYRGTEAFF.

The chain has TRBV5-1 and TRBJ2-7, with 14 bases that match TRBD2. The CDR3 loop spans 14 amino acids. V lost 4 bases to trimming and J lost 3 bases; unmatched junction nucleotides: 0. Germline CDR1 is SGHRS and CDR2 is YFSETQ. CDR3 bases: TGCGCCAGCAGCGGACTAGCGGGAGGCTACGAGCAGTACTTC. Translated: CASSGLAGGYEQYF.

The J gene is TRBJ1-1, the V gene TRBV28, with D unclear. Per the germline V gene, CDR1 is MDHEN and CDR2 is SYDVKM. V was pared by 3 bases and J by 5 bases, with 10 bases between. There are 13 residues in the CDR3. CDR3 nucleotide sequence: TGTGCCAGCAGTTTGCCGGGAGGGACTGAAGCTTTCTTT. The encoded protein is CASSLPGGTEAFF. The whole variable domain, remainder taken from reference TRBV28 and TRBJ1-1, is DVKVTQSSRYLVKRTGEKVFLECVQDMDHENMFWYRQDPGLGLRLIYFSYDVKMKEKGDIPEGYSVSREKKERFSLILESASTNQTSMYLCASSLPGGTEAFFGQGTRLTVV.

This chain links TRBV29-1 with TRBJ2-3; D is possibly TRBD2 (7 bases). Between the trimmed V and J ends, which lost 6 bases and 0 bases, there was a span of 19 bases. Germline V gives CDR1 SQVTM, CDR2 ANQGSEA. This CDR3 has 16 residues. The CDR3 nucleotides read TGCAGCGTCGGCCGAGGGGGGGGGTCTAGCACAGATACGCAGTATTTT. Protein sequence: CSVGRGGGSSTDTQYF.

The chain couples TRBV15 to TRBJ2-6; 9 bases are a match to TRBD1. The V gene end was trimmed by 5 bases and the J gene end by 4 bases; junction bases not matched to a gene: 12. The germline V gene encodes CDR1 LNHNV and CDR2 YYDKDF (reference sequence). This CDR3 region has 18 residues. For the CDR3, the DNA is TGTGCCACCAGCGCACCGGGACAGGGCCATGGGGGGGCCAACGTCCTGACTTTC. Its translation: CATSAPGQGHGGANVLTF.

The count of this clone is one. This chain uses TRBV10-2 with TRBJ2-5, with 8 bases that match TRBD1. The CDR3 length is 15 residues. V was clipped by 6 bases and J by 4 bases; unmatched bases: 10. CDR1 and CDR2 from the germline V gene are WSHSY and SAAADI. The CDR3 bases are TGCGCCAGCAGCGTGAACAGGGGGGTCGGAGAGACCCAGTACTTC. It codes for CASSVNRGVGETQYF.

The rearrangement uses TRBV10-1 and TRBJ2-3; 7 positions match TRBD2. The CDR3 is 14 residues long. V was pared by 5 bases and J by 4 bases, with 6 bases of the junction left unmatched. The germline V gene has CDR1 WNHNN and CDR2 SYGVQD (reference sequence). The CDR3 coding sequence is TGCGCCAGCAGTCTGTCTAGCGGCCCAGATACGCAGTATTTT. It translates to CASSLSSGPDTQYF.

This clone counts as medium-sized. V is TRBV2 and J is TRBJ1-2; D call uncertain. Trimming stripped 4 bases from V and 8 bases from J, with 14 bases between. The CDR3 extends over 13 amino acids. CDR1 and CDR2 from the germline V gene are SNHLY and FYNNEI. CDR3 DNA sequence: TGTGCCAGCAGTGTAAGGGCGGGTCAGGGCTACACCTTC. It yields the protein CASSVRAGQGYTF.

V usage is TRBV28 and J usage is TRBJ2-7; no firm D call. V lost 5 bases to trimming and J lost 4 bases, with 9 bases between them. Per the germline V gene, CDR1 is MDHEN and CDR2 is SYDVKM. The CDR3 spans 12 residues. The CDR3 reads CASSLLQYEQYF. The CDR3 region has the DNA TGTGCCAGCAGTCTCCTACAGTACGAGCAGTACTTC.

This clone was observed a single time. CDR3 sequence: CATSRARGSGNTIYF. The CDR3 nucleotides are TGTGCCACCAGCAGAGCGCGGGGCTCTGGAAACACCATATATTTT. This chain connects TRBV15 to TRBJ1-3; D ambiguous. CDR1 and CDR2 from the germline V gene are LNHNV and YYDKDF (reference sequence). Trimming stripped 1 base from V and 0 bases from J, with 7 bases between. This CDR3 spans 15 amino acids.